These 3 T cell receptor beta chains were sequenced from one sample in a study of shared clonotypes between healthy human individuals. Naivety among CD8 cells was defined by CD45RO negativity and positive CCR7 selection, thereby excluding terminally differentiated effector memory CD45RA+ cells. Repertoires were generated with immunoSEQ multiplex PCR, while TCRdb's copy carries only in-frame clones and drops some. The repertoire holds about 1.9 million clones, with around 93% as singletons. The sample comprised naive CD8+ T cells from PBMCs. These receptors were taken from a man younger than 35 in good health. Some clones in this sample may be carry-over from other donors' samples.

The V call is TRBV4-1, the J call TRBJ2-1; a weak D match, TRBD1 (6 bases). Germline values: CDR1 MGHRA, CDR2 YSYEKL. The CDR3 spans 16 residues. The ends were cut back, 4 bases at V and 2 bases at J, with 15 bases in the middle. The CDR3 nucleotides are TGCGCCAGCAGCCGTCAAGCAGGGGTCACCTACAATGAGCAGTTCTTC. Translation gives CASSRQAGVTYNEQFF.

This chain links TRBV7-8 with TRBJ2-3; TRBD2 matches at 8 bases. Per the germline V gene, CDR1 is SGHVS and CDR2 is FQNEAQ. The CDR3 runs 16 residues. V lost 2 bases to trimming and J lost 0 bases; unmatched junction nucleotides: 4. The chain's CDR3 is CASSLLAGSSTDTQYF. The CDR3 nucleotides are TGTGCCAGCAGCTTACTAGCGGGTTCTAGCACAGATACGCAGTATTTT.

The chain couples TRBV19 to TRBJ2-1; 8 nucleotides match TRBD1. The trim removed 6 bases at V and 4 bases at J, leaving 8 bases unmatched. Germline V lookup: CDR1 LNHDA, CDR2 SQIVND (reference sequence). The CDR3 runs to 15 residues. DNA for the CDR3: TGTGCCAGTAGAGTGGGGGACAGGACATACAATGAGCAGTTCTTC. It specifies CASRVGDRTYNEQFF.